Below are 26 T cell receptor beta chains sequenced from a single sample in a study of beta chain features in type 1 diabetes. General study points: Patients with Type 1 diabetes showed moderately but significantly shorter TCRB CDR3s in all four CD4+ subsets.

Expressed TCRB transcripts were sequenced after all isolated RNA was converted to cDNA. Some clones are missing from TCRdb's copy, which holds only in-frame ones; the method was immunoSEQ multiplex PCR. The data contain under 350,000 clones, roughly an eighth of them singletons. The antigens for these receptors are not known. Sequences were obtained from naive CD4+ T cells from blood. These receptors all stem from a man aged 25-40 years with type 1 diabetes.

V is TRBV4-2 and J is TRBJ2-7; 10 bases are shared with TRBD1. CDR1 and CDR2 from the germline V gene are LGHNA and YNFKEQ. V lost 1 base to trimming and J lost 7 bases; unmatched junction nucleotides: 13. The CDR3 consists of 17 residues. Written as DNA, the CDR3 is TGTGCCAGCAGCCAAGGCCCATCCGGGACAGGGGAATGGGAGCAGTACTTC. Its protein is CASSQGPSGTGEWEQYF.

This clone was seen more than once but under ten times. This chain links TRBV28 with TRBJ2-1; TRBD2 agrees at 12 bases. Germline V CDR1 and CDR2: MDHEN, SYDVKM. This CDR3 spans 13 amino acids. J lost 13 bases, V lost 5 bases, and 6 bases had no gene match. The CDR3: CASSPSTSGSQFF. The CDR3 DNA reads as TGTGCCAGCAGTCCCTCGACTAGCGGGAGCCAGTTCTTC.

V and J are TRBV9 and TRBJ1-2; D gene ambiguous. Trimming cost V 1 base and J 8 bases, with 9 bases left between them. The CDR3 spans 12 residues. Germline assignment: CDR1 SGDLS and CDR2 YYNGEE. The CDR3 protein is CASSVQGGGYTF. For the CDR3, the DNA is TGTGCCAGCAGCGTACAAGGCGGCGGCTACACCTTC.

In this sample, this clone turned up a few times. The chain uses TRBV27 and TRBJ1-5; D unclear. This CDR3 is built from 14 residues. Germline loops: CDR1 MNHEY, CDR2 SMNVEV (reference sequence). V lost 6 bases, J lost 5 bases, and 14 bases lay in between. The CDR3 DNA reads TGTGCCAGCAGCCCCCAAAGCTCCTATCAGCCCCAGCATTTT. Its protein is CASSPQSSYQPQHF.

The chain couples TRBV30 to TRBJ1-3, with D possibly TRBD1 on 6 matching bases. Germline-derived CDR1 and CDR2 are GTSNPN and SVGIG (reference sequence). The V end lost 5 bases, the J end lost 0 bases, and 14 bases lay between the germline ends. The CDR3 runs to 15 residues. Here the CDR3 DNA reads TGTGCCTGGTACTACGGACAGTCCTCTGGAAACACCATATATTTT. Translated, it gives CAWYYGQSSGNTIYF. Using reference TRBV30 and TRBJ1-3 for the parts outside the CDR3, the full variable domain is SQTIHQWPATLVQPVGSPLSLECTVEGTSNPNLYWYRQAAGRGLQLLFYSVGIGQISSEVPQNLSASRPQDRQFILSSKKLLLSDSGFYLCAWYYGQSSGNTIYFGEGSWLTVV.

This clone was picked up a small number of times. This rearrangement joins TRBV7-2 to TRBJ1-5; D is unclear. CDR1 is SGHTA, CDR2 FQGNSA, per germline. Trimming took off 0 bases at V and 0 bases at J, with 15 bases between the two ends. This CDR3 is built from 18 residues. The CDR3 sequence is CASSLANEGWYSNQPQHF. The CDR3 coding sequence is TGTGCCAGCAGCTTAGCGAACGAGGGCTGGTATAGCAATCAGCCCCAGCATTTT.

This clone has only a few counts. J is TRBJ2-3 and V is TRBV30; 8 positions agree with TRBD2. This CDR3 is built from 14 residues. J gave up 5 bases and V 2 bases, and 6 bases lay outside the gene matches. Germline V CDR1 and CDR2: GTSNPN, SVGIG (reference sequence). In nucleotides, the CDR3 is TGTGCCTGGAGTAGCAGCGGGAGAGGAGATACGCAGTATTTT. It specifies CAWSSSGRGDTQYF.

This clone came up a few times. The chain has TRBV20-1 and TRBJ2-3; unclear D gene. Germline V gene data show CDR1 as DFQATT and CDR2 as SNEGSKA (reference sequence). The CDR3 spans 11 residues. The V end was cut by 6 bases, the J end by 2 bases, with 6 bases between. In nucleotides, the CDR3 is TGCAGTGCCAGACACACAGATACGCAGTATTTT. Its translation is CSARHTDTQYF.

The rearrangement links TRBV18 to TRBJ2-7, with a weak D call TRBD2 (5 bases). The CDR3 totals 14 residues. Germline V gene data show CDR1 as KGHSH and CDR2 as LQKENI. Trimming cost V 3 bases and J 2 bases, with 11 bases left between them. The CDR3 is CASSPSDGAYEQYF. CDR3 DNA: TGTGCCAGCTCACCGTCCGACGGGGCCTACGAGCAGTACTTC.

This clone has more than one count but fewer than ten. The chain employs TRBV30 and TRBJ1-2; maybe TRBD1 (6 bases). Germline assignment: CDR1 GTSNPN and CDR2 SVGIG (reference sequence). The CDR3 consists of 13 residues. Between the trimmed V and J ends, which lost 2 bases and 4 bases, there was a span of 11 bases. The DNA for the CDR3 is TGTGCCTGGAGTCCCCAGGGGTCCTATGGCTACACCTTC. Its translation is CAWSPQGSYGYTF.

A few counts support this clone. V is TRBV6-6 and J is TRBJ1-5; weak D call: TRBD1 (6 bases). V shed 8 bases and J shed 4 bases, with 9 bases lying between them. Looked up from germline, CDR1 is MNHNY and CDR2 is SVGAGI (reference sequence). This CDR3 comprises 12 residues. The chain's CDR3 is CASEQGNQPQHF. In DNA, the CDR3 is TGTGCCAGCGAACAGGGAAATCAGCCCCAGCATTTT.

V usage is TRBV18 and J usage is TRBJ1-2; D is unclear. This CDR3 spans 15 amino acids. Trimming stripped 2 bases from V and 2 bases from J, with 12 bases between. The germline gives CDR1 KGHSH, CDR2 LQKENI. The CDR3 is CASSPGPAANYGYTF. Written as DNA, the CDR3 is TGTGCCAGCTCACCAGGGCCAGCGGCAAACTATGGCTACACCTTC.

The chain employs TRBV2 and TRBJ2-3; the match to TRBD2 covers 7 bases. The germline CDR1 and CDR2 sequences are SNHLY and FYNNEI. This CDR3 region has 15 residues. Losses at the gene ends were 4 bases for V and 1 base for J; bases not matched to a gene: 5. CDR3 loop: CASSAAGVGTDTQYF. CDR3 DNA: TGTGCCAGCAGTGCTGCGGGAGTCGGCACAGATACGCAGTATTTT.

V usage is TRBV18 and J usage is TRBJ2-6, with D maybe TRBD1 (6 bases). This CDR3 contains 18 residues. CDR1 and CDR2 (germline): KGHSH, LQKENI. V lost 2 bases and J lost 0, with 14 bases in between. CDR3 in DNA: TGTGCCAGCTCACCAATCGGACAGACGAACTCTGGGGCCAACGTCCTGACTTTC. The encoded protein is CASSPIGQTNSGANVLTF.

This clone was seen only a few times. The gene calls are TRBV9 and TRBJ2-7, with TRBD2 matching over 7 bases. CDR1 is SGDLS, CDR2 YYNGEE, per germline. The CDR3 sequence is 15 residues long. V gave up 3 bases and J gave up 0 bases; unmatched junction bases: 6. The CDR3 region has the DNA TGTGCCAGCAGCGGGGGACTAACGGGCTCCTACGAGCAGTACTTC. Residues: CASSGGLTGSYEQYF.

This clone was detected a few times. This rearrangement joins TRBV7-9 to TRBJ2-1, with no clear D. Germline CDR1 reads SEHNR; CDR2 reads FQNEAQ (reference sequence). This CDR3 comprises 12 residues. Deletions cut 2 bases from V and 9 bases from J, with 8 bases between. CDR3 DNA: TGTGCCAGCAGCTTAATTGAGTCTGAGCAGTTCTTC. Protein: CASSLIESEQFF.

The rearrangement links TRBV28 to TRBJ2-1, with D tentatively TRBD2 (5 bases). Germline lookup yields CDR1 MDHEN and CDR2 SYDVKM. This CDR3 comprises 14 residues. V was shortened by 8 bases and J by 8 bases, with 19 bases between the two germline ends. The CDR3 is CASWRRGGGDEQFF. CDR3 DNA sequence: TGTGCCAGCTGGCGGAGAGGAGGCGGAGATGAGCAGTTCTTC.

There are a few counts of this clone. The chain links TRBV7-2 to TRBJ2-7; no firm D call. This CDR3 is built from 12 residues. Per germline, CDR1 SGHTA and CDR2 FQGNSA. Trimming shortened V by 7 bases and J by 2 bases, and 9 bases separated the two germline ends. CDR3 region: CASTSRAYEQYF. The CDR3 DNA reads TGTGCCAGCACCTCGAGAGCCTACGAGCAGTACTTC.

Here the CDR3 DNA reads TGTGCCAGCAGTCCCACCGGGACTAGCGGGAGGAGGGAGCAGTTCTTC. It specifies CASSPTGTSGRREQFF. This chain connects TRBV28 to TRBJ2-1; the match to TRBD2 covers 15 bases. The germline CDR1 and CDR2 sequences are MDHEN and SYDVKM. The CDR3 has 16 residues. The V gene end was trimmed by 5 bases and the J gene end by 10 bases; junction bases not matched to a gene: 9.

This chain connects TRBV10-3 to TRBJ1-5, with D perhaps matching TRBD1 (6 bases). V was shortened by 6 bases and J by 5 bases, with 14 bases between the two germline ends. CDR3 size: 14 residues. The germline V gene encodes CDR1 ENHRY and CDR2 SYGVKD. The CDR3 here is CAIRQGTADQPQHF. For the CDR3, the DNA is TGTGCCATCAGACAGGGTACAGCTGATCAGCCCCAGCATTTT.

This clone has just a few counts. The chain has TRBV7-6 and TRBJ2-2, with a tentative D call TRBD1 (5 bases). Germline CDR1 SGHVS, CDR2 FNYEAQ. The CDR3 is 17 amino acids. V shed 2 bases and J shed 0 bases, with 13 bases lying between them. This chain's CDR3 is CASSLYQGSTNTGELFF. CDR3 bases: TGTGCCAGCAGCTTATATCAGGGCTCCACGAACACCGGGGAGCTGTTTTTT.

The J gene is TRBJ2-7, the V gene TRBV4-1, with TRBD1 as a possible D gene (6 bases). Trimming removed 4 bases at V and 1 base at J, with 11 bases between. CDR3 length: 14 amino acids. Germline CDR1 MGHRA, CDR2 YSYEKL. The CDR3 spells CASSLRTASYEQYF. CDR3 bases: TGCGCCAGCAGCCTTCGGACAGCTTCCTACGAGCAGTACTTC.

The rearrangement links TRBV7-7 to TRBJ2-7, with a tentative D call TRBD2 (5 bases). The CDR3 is 13 residues long. Germline CDR1 reads SSHAT; CDR2 reads FNYEAQ (reference sequence). Here the CDR3 DNA reads TGTGCTAGCTCCGTTAGCGCCGGCTACGAGCAGTACTTC. Translation gives CASSVSAGYEQYF. The variable domain in full, completed from reference TRBV7-7 and TRBJ2-7, reads GAGVSQSPRYKVTKRGQDVTLRCDPISSHATLYWYQQALGQGPEFLTYFNYEAQPDKSGLPSDRFSAERPEGSISTLTIQRTEQRDSAMYRCASSVSAGYEQYFGPGTRLTVT.

V and J are TRBV5-4 and TRBJ2-2; a weak D match, TRBD2 (5 bases). The CDR3 is 12 amino acids. V gave up 4 bases and J gave up 6 bases, with 7 bases separating them. Germline V lookup: CDR1 SGHNT, CDR2 YYREEE (reference sequence). CDR3 protein: CASSLSAGELFF. The CDR3 region has the DNA TGTGCCAGCAGCCTTAGCGCCGGGGAGCTGTTTTTT.

The chain is built from TRBV11-2 and TRBJ2-5; the match to TRBD2 covers 10 bases. Losses at the gene ends were 5 bases for V and 4 bases for J; bases not matched to a gene: 4. Germline CDR1 reads SGHAT; CDR2 reads FQNNGV. The CDR3 spans 14 residues. In nucleotides, the CDR3 is TGTGCCAGCAGCCTATCTAGCGGGAGAGAGACCCAGTACTTC. Protein product: CASSLSSGRETQYF.

This clone was recorded a few times. The chain combines TRBV5-1 with TRBJ2-5, with D possibly being TRBD2 (7 bases). Germline lookup yields CDR1 SGHRS and CDR2 YFSETQ. V was trimmed by 4 bases and J by 4 bases, leaving 14 bases between them. The CDR3 is 14 residues long. CDR3 bases: TGCGCCAGCAGCCGGGGGCCTAGCGGAGAGACCCAGTACTTC. Translating it yields CASSRGPSGETQYF.